This is a list of T cell receptor beta chains from one sample in a study of T cell responses to AZD1222 COVID-19 vaccine. Sequenced by immunoSEQ multiplex PCR; TCRdb stores in-frame clones only, minus some. The sample lists under 150,000 clones, 93% occurring once. This specimen was peripheral blood, taken on day 0 of AZD1222 vaccination. The receptors here all came from an adult in good health. The CDR3 runs from the conserved cysteine through the conserved F or W. The D gene is left open where the match is weak. Size is omitted from some rows. Given values are once, few, many or a class for expanded clones.

V gene	clone size	J gene	D gene	CDR3 DNA	CDR3 protein
TRBV9	NA	TRBJ1-2	NA	TGTGCCAGCAGCGGAGCCCCGCGGGGTCGTGTGGGTGGCTACACCTTC	CASSGAPRGRVGGYTF
TRBV5-6	NA	TRBJ2-2	NA	TGTGCCAGCAGCTTGAGACACGGGATAACCACCGGGGAGCTGTTTTTT	CASSLRHGITTGELFF
TRBV19	NA	TRBJ2-2	NA	TGTGCCAGTATGGGACGGACCGGGGAGCTGTTTTTT	CASMGRTGELFF
TRBV12-3/TRBV12-4	many	TRBJ2-3	NA	TGTGCCAGCAGTCCTTCTAGCACAGATACGCAGTATTTT	CASSPSSTDTQYF
TRBV27	NA	TRBJ1-1	NA	TGTGCCAGCAGGGGGACGGGGGGCGGCACTGAAGCTTTCTTT	CASRGTGGGTEAFF
TRBV10-3	NA	TRBJ2-3	TRBD1	TGTGCCATCAGTGCCGGAAACAGGGGAGCTACGCAGTATTTT	CAISAGNRGATQYF
TRBV19	NA	TRBJ2-7	NA	TGTGCCAGTAGTATGGGACACAAATTCTACGAGCAGTACTTC	CASSMGHKFYEQYF
TRBV6-5	once	TRBJ2-3	NA	TGTGCCAGCAGTTCCCGACAGGGCACAGATACGCAGTATTTT	CASSSRQGTDTQYF
TRBV18	once	TRBJ1-2	TRBD1	TGTGCCAGCTCACCCGACAGGGGTAACTATGGCTACACCTTC	CASSPDRGNYGYTF
TRBV5-1	NA	TRBJ1-2	NA	TGCGCCAGCAGCTTGGTCGGCCAGTTAGAAGGCTACACCTTC	CASSLVGQLEGYTF
TRBV19	NA	TRBJ1-1	TRBD1	TGTGCCAGTAGTATAGGAGGGGGCGTGAGGGAGGCTTTCTTT	CASSIGGGVREAFF
TRBV27	NA	TRBJ2-1	TRBD1	TGTGCCAGCAGCCCCGTTGGGACAGGGAAGCAGTTCTTC	CASSPVGTGKQFF
TRBV11-2	NA	TRBJ1-5	NA	TGTGCCAGCAGCTTAGATATAGGGAGTCAGCCCCAGCATTTT	CASSLDIGSQPQHF